This TCR beta chain was profiled in a study of T cell repertoires in cytomegalovirus infection. Study at large: CMV infection plus the matching HLA type was flagged by public TCR beta signatures. Study observations and caveats: CMV carriers with the relevant HLA were identified by cumulative public TCR beta family frequency. Dominant in the ex vivo response were TCR beta clonotypes restricted by HLA-C and specific for CMV.

Each CDR3 protein gets one entry after TCRdb re-called the reads with MiXCR. The sample includes some 940,000 distinct CDR3 sequences, around 32% seen only once; the top ten take 11% to 15%. This clonotype has at least ten counts. Its cognate antigen is unknown. Per the germline V gene, CDR1 is SEHNR and CDR2 is FQNEAQ (reference sequence). The CDR3 runs 17 residues. The V gene lost 5 bases and the J gene lost 0 bases, with 19 bases spanning the gap. This chain uses TRBV7-9 with TRBJ1-1; D is undetermined. The receptor was derived from a human donor in good health (CMV status not recorded). Some clones in this sample may be carry-over from other donors' samples. Sequencing was performed on cultured CD8+ T cells from PBMCs, taken from culture after CMV antigen stimulation. CDR3 bases: TGTGCCAGCAGCCCCCCGGACCGACACCTTATGAACACTGAAGCTTTCTTT. Translated, it gives CASSPPDRHLMNTEAFF.